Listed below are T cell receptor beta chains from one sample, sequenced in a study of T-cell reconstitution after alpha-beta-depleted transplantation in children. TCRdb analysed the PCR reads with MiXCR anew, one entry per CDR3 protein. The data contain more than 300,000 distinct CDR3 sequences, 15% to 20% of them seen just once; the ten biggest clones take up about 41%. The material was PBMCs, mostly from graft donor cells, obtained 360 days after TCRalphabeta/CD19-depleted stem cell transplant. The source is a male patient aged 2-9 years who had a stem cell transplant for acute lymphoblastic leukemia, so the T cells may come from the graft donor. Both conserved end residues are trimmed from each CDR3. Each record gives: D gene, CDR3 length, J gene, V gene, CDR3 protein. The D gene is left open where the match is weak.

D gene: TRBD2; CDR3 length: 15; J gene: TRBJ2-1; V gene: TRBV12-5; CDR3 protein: ASGPLTRSQRGSEQF
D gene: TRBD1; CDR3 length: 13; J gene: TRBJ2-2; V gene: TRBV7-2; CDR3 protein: ASSPQGAGTGELF
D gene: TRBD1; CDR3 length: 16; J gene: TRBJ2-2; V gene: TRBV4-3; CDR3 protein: ASSQDRKRTGNTGELF
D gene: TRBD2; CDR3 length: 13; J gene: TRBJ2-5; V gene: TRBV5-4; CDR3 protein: ASSFSRLAQETQY
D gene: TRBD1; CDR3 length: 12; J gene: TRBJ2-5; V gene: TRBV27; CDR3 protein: ASSLSSQGQTQY
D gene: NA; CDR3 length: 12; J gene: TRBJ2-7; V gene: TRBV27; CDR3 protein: ASSPLSRAYEQY
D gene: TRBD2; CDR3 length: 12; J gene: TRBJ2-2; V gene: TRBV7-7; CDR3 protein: ASSLAGRTGELF
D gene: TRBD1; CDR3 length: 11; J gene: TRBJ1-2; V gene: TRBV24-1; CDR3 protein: ATSDSRGHGYT
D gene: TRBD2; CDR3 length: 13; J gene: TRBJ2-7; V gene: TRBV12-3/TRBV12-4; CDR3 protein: ASIVAGACSYEQY
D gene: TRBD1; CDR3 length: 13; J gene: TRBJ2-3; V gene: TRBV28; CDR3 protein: ASSWDRILTDTQY
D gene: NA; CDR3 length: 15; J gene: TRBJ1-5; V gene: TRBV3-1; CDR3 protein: ASSQKLRQGPQRPQH
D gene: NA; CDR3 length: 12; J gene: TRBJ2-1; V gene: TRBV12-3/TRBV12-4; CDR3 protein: ASTWEFGYNEQF
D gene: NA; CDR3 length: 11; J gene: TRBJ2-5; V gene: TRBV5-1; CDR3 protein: ASSLLGQETQY
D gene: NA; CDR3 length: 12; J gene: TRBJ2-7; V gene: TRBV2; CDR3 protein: ASSEKAVAYEQY
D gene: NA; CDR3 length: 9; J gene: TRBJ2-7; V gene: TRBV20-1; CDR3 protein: SSRPSYEQY
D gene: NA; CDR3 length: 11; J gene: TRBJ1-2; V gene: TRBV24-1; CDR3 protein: ATSDSTDRGYT
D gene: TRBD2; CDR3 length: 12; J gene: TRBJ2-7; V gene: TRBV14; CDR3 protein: ASSQRLAGSEQY
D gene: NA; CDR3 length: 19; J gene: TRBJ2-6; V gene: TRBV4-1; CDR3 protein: ASSHEAGRWRINSGANVLT
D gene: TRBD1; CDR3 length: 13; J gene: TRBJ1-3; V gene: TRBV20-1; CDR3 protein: SARENRGPENTIY
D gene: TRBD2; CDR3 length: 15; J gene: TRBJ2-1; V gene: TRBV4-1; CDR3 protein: ASSPGLAGGPYNEQF
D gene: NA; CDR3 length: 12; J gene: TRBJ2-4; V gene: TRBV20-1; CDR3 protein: SVGDKVAKNIQY
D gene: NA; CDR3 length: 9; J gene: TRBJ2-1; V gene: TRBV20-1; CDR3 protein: SASSLDEQF
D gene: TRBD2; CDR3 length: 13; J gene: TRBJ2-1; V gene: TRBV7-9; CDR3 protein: ASSPRGLAGNEQF
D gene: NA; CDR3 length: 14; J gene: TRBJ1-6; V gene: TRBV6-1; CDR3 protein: ASSDSTNSYNSPLH
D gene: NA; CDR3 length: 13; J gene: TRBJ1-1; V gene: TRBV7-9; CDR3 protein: ASSLGKHMNTEAF
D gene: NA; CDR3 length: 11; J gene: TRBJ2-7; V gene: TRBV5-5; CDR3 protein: ASSPIAHYEQY
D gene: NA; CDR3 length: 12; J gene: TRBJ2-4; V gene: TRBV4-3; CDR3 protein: ASSQVGRGNIQY
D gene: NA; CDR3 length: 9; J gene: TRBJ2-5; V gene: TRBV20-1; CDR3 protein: SASLMETQY
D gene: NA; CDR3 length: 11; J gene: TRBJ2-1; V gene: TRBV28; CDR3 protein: ASRTSTDNEQF
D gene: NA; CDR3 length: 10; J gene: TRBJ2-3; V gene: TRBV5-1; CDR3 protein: ASSFATDTQY
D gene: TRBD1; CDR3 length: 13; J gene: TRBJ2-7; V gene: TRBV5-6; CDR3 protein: ASSWGQGLTYEQY
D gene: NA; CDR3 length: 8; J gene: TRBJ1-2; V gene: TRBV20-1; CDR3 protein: SASWPSYT
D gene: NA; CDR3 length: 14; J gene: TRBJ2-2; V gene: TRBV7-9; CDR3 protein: ASSLGVRQNTGELF
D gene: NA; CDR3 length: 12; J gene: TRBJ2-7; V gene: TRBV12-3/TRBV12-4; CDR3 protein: ASSLSTLLYEQY
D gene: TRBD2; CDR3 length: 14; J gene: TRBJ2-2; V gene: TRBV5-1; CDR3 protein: ASSFLAGGGTGELF
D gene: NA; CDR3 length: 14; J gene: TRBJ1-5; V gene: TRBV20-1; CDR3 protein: SARRGTLYSNQPQH
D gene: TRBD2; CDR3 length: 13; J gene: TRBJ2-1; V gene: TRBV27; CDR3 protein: ASSWGTSSYNEQF
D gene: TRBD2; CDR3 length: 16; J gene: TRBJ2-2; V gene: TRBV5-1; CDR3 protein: ASSSPGLAGPNTGELF
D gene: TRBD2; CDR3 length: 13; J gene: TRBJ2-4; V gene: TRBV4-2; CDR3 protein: ASSPGTSRGNIQY
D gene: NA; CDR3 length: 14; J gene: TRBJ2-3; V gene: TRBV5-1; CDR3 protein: ASSLVGAWSTDTQY
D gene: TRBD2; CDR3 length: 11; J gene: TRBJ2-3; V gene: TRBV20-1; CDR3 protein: SAKREYTDTQY
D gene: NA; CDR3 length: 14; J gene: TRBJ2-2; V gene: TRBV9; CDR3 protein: ASSPTTYPHTGELF
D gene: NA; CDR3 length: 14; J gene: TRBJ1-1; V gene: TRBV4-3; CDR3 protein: ASSQGLPVPNTEAF
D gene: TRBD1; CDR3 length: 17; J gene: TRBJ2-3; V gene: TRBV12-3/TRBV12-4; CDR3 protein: ASSLDPGGFGTSTDTQY
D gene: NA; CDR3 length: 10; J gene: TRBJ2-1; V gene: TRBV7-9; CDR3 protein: ASSFVEGEQF
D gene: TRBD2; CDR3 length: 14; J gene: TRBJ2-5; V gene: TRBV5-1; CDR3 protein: ASSLGPTSGQETQY